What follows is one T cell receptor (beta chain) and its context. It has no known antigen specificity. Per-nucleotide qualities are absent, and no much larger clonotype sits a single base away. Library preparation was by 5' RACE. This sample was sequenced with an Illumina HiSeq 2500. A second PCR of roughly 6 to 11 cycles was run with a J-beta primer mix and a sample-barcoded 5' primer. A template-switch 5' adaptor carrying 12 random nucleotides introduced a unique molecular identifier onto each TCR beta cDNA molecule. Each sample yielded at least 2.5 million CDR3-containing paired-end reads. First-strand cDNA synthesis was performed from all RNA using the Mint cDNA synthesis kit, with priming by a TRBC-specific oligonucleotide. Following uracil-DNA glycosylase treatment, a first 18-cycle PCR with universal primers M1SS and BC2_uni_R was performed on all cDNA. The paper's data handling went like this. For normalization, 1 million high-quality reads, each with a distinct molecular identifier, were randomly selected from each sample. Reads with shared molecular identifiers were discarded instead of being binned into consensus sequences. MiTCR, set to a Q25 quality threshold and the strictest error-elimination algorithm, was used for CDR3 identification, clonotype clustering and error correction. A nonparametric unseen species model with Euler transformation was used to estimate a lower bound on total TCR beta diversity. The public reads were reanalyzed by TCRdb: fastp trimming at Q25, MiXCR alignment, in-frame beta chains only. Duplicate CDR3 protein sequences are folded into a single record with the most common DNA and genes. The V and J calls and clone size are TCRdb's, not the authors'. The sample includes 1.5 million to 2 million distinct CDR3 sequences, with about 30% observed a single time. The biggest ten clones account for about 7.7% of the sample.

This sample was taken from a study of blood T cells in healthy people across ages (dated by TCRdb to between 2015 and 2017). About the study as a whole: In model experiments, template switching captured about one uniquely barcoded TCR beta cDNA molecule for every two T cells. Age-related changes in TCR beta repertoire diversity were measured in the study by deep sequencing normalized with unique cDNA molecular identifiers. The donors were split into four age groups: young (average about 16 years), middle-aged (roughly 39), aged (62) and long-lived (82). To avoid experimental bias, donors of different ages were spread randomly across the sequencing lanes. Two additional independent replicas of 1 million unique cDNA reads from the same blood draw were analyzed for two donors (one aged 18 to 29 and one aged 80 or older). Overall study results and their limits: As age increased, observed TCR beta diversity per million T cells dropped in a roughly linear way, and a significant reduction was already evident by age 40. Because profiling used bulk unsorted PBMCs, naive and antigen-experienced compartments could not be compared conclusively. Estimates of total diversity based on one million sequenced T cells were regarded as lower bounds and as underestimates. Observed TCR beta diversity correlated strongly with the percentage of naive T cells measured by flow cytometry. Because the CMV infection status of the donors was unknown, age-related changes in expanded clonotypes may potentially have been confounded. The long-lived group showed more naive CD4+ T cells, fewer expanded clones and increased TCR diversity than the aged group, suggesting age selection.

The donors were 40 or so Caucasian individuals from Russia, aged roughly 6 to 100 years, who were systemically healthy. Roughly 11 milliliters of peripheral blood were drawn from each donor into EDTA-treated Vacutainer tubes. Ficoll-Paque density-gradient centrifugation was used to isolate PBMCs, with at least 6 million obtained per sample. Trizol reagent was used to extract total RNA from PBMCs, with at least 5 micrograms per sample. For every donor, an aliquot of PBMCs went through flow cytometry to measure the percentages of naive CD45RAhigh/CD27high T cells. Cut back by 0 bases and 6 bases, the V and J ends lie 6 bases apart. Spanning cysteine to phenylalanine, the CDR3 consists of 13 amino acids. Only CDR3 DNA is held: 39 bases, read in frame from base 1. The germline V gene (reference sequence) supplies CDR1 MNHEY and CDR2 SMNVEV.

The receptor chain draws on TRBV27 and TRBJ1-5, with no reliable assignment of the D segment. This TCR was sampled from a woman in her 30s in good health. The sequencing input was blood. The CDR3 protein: CASSLSMTQPQHF. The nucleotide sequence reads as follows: TGTGCCAGCAGTTTATCGATGACTCAGCCCCAGCATTTT.